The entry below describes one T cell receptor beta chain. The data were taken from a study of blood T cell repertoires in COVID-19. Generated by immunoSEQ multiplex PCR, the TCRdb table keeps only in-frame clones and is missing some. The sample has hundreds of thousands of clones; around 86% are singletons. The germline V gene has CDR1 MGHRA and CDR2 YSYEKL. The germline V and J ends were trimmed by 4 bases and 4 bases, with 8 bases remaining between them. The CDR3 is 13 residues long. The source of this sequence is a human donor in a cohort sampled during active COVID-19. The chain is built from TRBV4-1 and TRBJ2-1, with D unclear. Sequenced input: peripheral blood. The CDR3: CASSPRLYNEQFF. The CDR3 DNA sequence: TGCGCCAGCAGCCCCCGGTTGTACAATGAGCAGTTCTTC.